This T cell receptor (beta chain) is from a study of blood T cell repertoires in COVID-19. Whole-study context: COVID-19 samples from acute and convalescent phases originated in the United States, Italy and Spain. Sources were T cells, B-cell-depleted T cells, or PBMCs; the material itself was cDNA or gDNA.

This clone showed up just a few times. The CDR3 sequence is 15 residues long. V gave up 3 bases and J gave up 1 base, with 9 bases separating them. The germline V gene encodes CDR1 LGHDT and CDR2 YNNKEL (reference sequence). In the authors' workflow: Reference gene primer amplification in the assay estimated nucleated cell counts. Profiling relied on immunoSEQ multiplex PCR, and the TCRdb table lists in-frame clones only, not all of them. The V and J calls and clone size are taken from that table; D and trimming were inferred from the DNA. The sample holds 100,000 or so clones, 90% to 95% seen once. Sequencing was performed on peripheral blood. The TCR was taken from a man between 60 and 70 years old with acute or convalescent COVID-19. The chain uses TRBV3-1 (or the pseudogene TRBV3-2) and TRBJ2-2; possible D gene TRBD1, 6 bases. The CDR3 reads CASSQGRGNTGELFF. DNA of the CDR3: TGTGCCAGCAGCCAGGGCAGGGGGAACACCGGGGAGCTGTTTTTT.